These 29 T cell receptor beta chains originate from one sample sequenced in a study of early T cells in non-severe SARS-CoV-2 infection. TCRdb reprocessed the 5' RACE reads with MiXCR, giving one entry per CDR3 protein. The table has around 70,000 distinct CDR3 sequences, less than 12% seen once. The specimen comprised whole blood, sampled at baseline. These receptors were collected from an adult who was a healthcare worker with PCR-confirmed SARS-CoV-2 infection or an uninfected control (not recorded which).

This clonotype is medium-sized within its sample. At one of its ends the junction is not consistent with the germline gene, which may arise from a read error. The V gene is TRBV12-3 or TRBV12-4, the J gene TRBJ1-1; D unresolved. CDR3 length: 10 amino acids. The CDR3 DNA is TGTGCCAGCAGTTGGGAATCCCTACACTTT. Translation gives CASSWESLHF.

Comments on this clonotype: A read error may explain this, as a much larger clone is one base away. In nucleotides, the CDR3 is TGCAGTGCTAGAGATAGCTTGGTGGCAGGACAGAATCAGCCCCAGCATTTT. Its protein is CSARDSLVAGQNQPQHF. This chain joins TRBV20-1 and TRBJ1-5; the D gene is possibly TRBD1 (6 bases). Germline V lookup: CDR1 DFQATT, CDR2 SNEGSKA (reference sequence). The CDR3 is 17 residues long. The V end lost 0 bases, the J end lost 4 bases, and 19 bases lay between the germline ends.

In this sample, this clonotype turned up many times. This chain uses TRBV7-2 with TRBJ2-3, with 9 bases fitting TRBD2. The length of the CDR3 is 15 residues. The junction had 3 bases not matched to a gene; V was cut back by 4 bases and J by 1 base. Germline CDR1 reads SGHTA; CDR2 reads FQGNSA. In DNA, the CDR3 is TGTGCCAGCAGCTCGTGGACTAGCGGCACAGATACGCAGTATTTT. This encodes CASSSWTSGTDTQYF.

The genes are TRBV10-3 and TRBJ2-3; the D is unclear. V lost 8 bases and J 1 base, leaving 10 bases between the germline ends. Germline CDR1 reads ENHRY; CDR2 reads SYGVKD. This CDR3 has 13 residues. The CDR3 loop reads CAIAAERTDTQYF. In DNA form, the CDR3 reads TGTGCCATCGCTGCGGAGCGCACAGATACGCAGTATTTT.

In this sample, this clonotype turned up many times. The V call is TRBV20-1, the J call TRBJ1-5; D is uncertain. V lost 0 bases and J 2 bases, leaving 8 bases between the germline ends. CDR3 length equals 14 residues. Germline V gene lookup returns CDR1 DFQATT and CDR2 SNEGSKA (reference sequence). CDR3 bases: TGCAGTGCTAGAGATAATCAGGGCAATCAGCCCCAGCATTTT. It translates to CSARDNQGNQPQHF.

The rearrangement uses TRBV28 and TRBJ2-1; 11 positions agree with TRBD2. The CDR3 has 16 residues. The V gene's germline CDR1 is MDHEN and CDR2 SYDVKM. V lost 4 bases to trimming and J lost 7 bases; unmatched junction nucleotides: 9. Here the CDR3 reads CASSSPWASGRNEQFF. CDR3 DNA sequence: TGTGCCAGCAGTTCGCCCTGGGCTAGCGGGAGGAATGAGCAGTTCTTC.

The chain has TRBV6-5 and TRBJ2-6; the D is unclear. This CDR3 contains 14 residues. Trimming cost V 8 bases and J 0 bases, with 8 bases left between them. CDR1 and CDR2 (germline): MNHEY, SVGAGI. This CDR3 reads CASGVSSGANVLTF. CDR3 DNA: TGTGCCAGCGGGGTTAGCTCTGGGGCCAACGTCCTGACTTTC.

This sequence joins TRBV6-2 or TRBV6-3 and TRBJ2-1; D may be TRBD1 or TRBD2 (5 bases each). There are 11 residues in the CDR3. Trimming removed 10 bases from V and 9 bases from J, with 13 bases in between. Germline loops: CDR1 MNHEY, CDR2 SVGEGT. The CDR3 bases are TGTGCCACCGGAGCGAGGGGTGAGCAGTTCTTC. It translates to CATGARGEQFF.

The J gene is TRBJ2-1, the V gene TRBV20-1, with D uncertain. The CDR3 sequence is 14 residues long. The V and J ends lost 6 bases and 2 bases respectively, with 14 bases between them. Germline V gene sequence: CDR1 DFQATT, CDR2 SNEGSKA (reference sequence). CDR3 in DNA: TGCAGTGCCCCCCCATTGACTGCCTACAATGAGCAGTTCTTC. Translation: CSAPPLTAYNEQFF.

This clonotype has a handful of counts. The genes are TRBV20-1 and TRBJ2-2, with D unresolved. The CDR3 extends over 15 amino acids. Trimming pared 4 bases from V and 6 bases from J, leaving 18 bases between. The germline V gene encodes CDR1 DFQATT and CDR2 SNEGSKA (reference sequence). This chain's CDR3 is CSAKLVTKSSGELFF. For the CDR3, the DNA is TGCAGTGCTAAACTGGTCACAAAATCGTCCGGGGAGCTGTTTTTT.

The chain links TRBV5-1 to TRBJ2-1; D perhaps matches TRBD1 (6 bases). Germline-derived CDR1 and CDR2 are SGHRS and YFSETQ. The CDR3 is 15 amino acids. V was trimmed by 3 bases and J by 5 bases, leaving 15 bases between them. The CDR3 nucleotides are TGCGCCAGCAGCTGGCCTGGGACACTGAACAATGAGCAGTTCTTC. Translation: CASSWPGTLNNEQFF.

This clonotype has more than one count but fewer than ten. The chain carries TRBV12-3 or TRBV12-4 and TRBJ2-1; no clear D gene. CDR3 size: 11 residues. With 3 bases removed from V and 10 bases from J, the gap between germline ends came to 7 bases. CDR3 in DNA: TGTGCCAGCAGTTTTCGGTCAGAGCAGTTCTTC. Translation gives CASSFRSEQFF.

In nucleotides, the CDR3 is TGTGCCAGCAGCCAGGGGACTAGCGGTTTCGGGGAGCTGTTTTTT. This codes for CASSQGTSGFGELFF. The chain combines TRBV3-1 with TRBJ2-2; 11 bases fit TRBD2. The V segment lost 3 bases and the J segment 7 bases; nucleotides outside the gene matches: 4. The germline gives CDR1 LGHDT, CDR2 YNNKEL (reference sequence). This CDR3 region has 15 residues.

This clonotype was counted ten times or more. The J gene is TRBJ1-1, the V gene TRBV30; D is possibly TRBD1 (6 bases). The CDR3 totals 15 residues. CDR1 and CDR2 from the germline V gene are GTSNPN and SVGIG (reference sequence). Between the trimmed V and J ends, which lost 4 bases and 1 base, there was a span of 16 bases. The chain's CDR3 is CAWTTGHLSNTEAFF. CDR3 coding DNA: TGTGCCTGGACCACGGGACACTTGTCGAACACTGAAGCTTTCTTT. Variable domain in full (rest from reference TRBV30 and TRBJ1-1): SQTIHQWPATLVQPVGSPLSLECTVEGTSNPNLYWYRQAAGRGLQLLFYSVGIGQISSEVPQNLSASRPQDRQFILSSKKLLLSDSGFYLCAWTTGHLSNTEAFFGQGTRLTVV.

The sample holds a few counts of this clonotype. V is TRBV19 and J is TRBJ2-7; 9 positions agree with TRBD2. This CDR3 is 16 amino acids long. After removal of 3 bases from V and 0 bases from J, the junction contained 6 bases not matched to a gene. Germline CDR1 and CDR2: LNHDA and SQIVND (reference sequence). CDR3 loop: CASSILSGGSSYEQYF. The CDR3 DNA follows: TGTGCCAGTAGTATCCTTAGCGGGGGATCCTCCTACGAGCAGTACTTC.

This clonotype was seen at least ten times. V and J are TRBV28 and TRBJ2-1; D not resolved. The CDR3 is made up of 15 amino acids. Germline V gene data show CDR1 as MDHEN and CDR2 as SYDVKM. Trimming left V 4 bases short and J 8 bases short, with 18 bases between. Written as DNA, the CDR3 is TGTGCCAGCAGTTCCCCGGTCGGACGGGTGTATGAGCAGTTCTTC. Residues: CASSSPVGRVYEQFF. Full variable domain (rest looked up from reference TRBV28 and TRBJ2-1): DVKVTQSSRYLVKRTGEKVFLECVQDMDHENMFWYRQDPGLGLRLIYFSYDVKMKEKGDIPEGYSVSREKKERFSLILESASTNQTSMYLCASSSPVGRVYEQFFGPGTRLTVL.

A word on this clonotype: The junction departs from the called germline gene at one end, perhaps through a read error. The J gene is TRBJ2-7, the V gene TRBV28, with a tentative D call TRBD2 (6 bases). The CDR3 runs 13 residues. The germline V gene encodes CDR1 MDHEN and CDR2 SYDVKM. CDR3 nucleotide sequence: TGTGCCAGGAGTTTAGGGACTTTCTACGAGCAGTACTTC. Translated: CARSLGTFYEQYF. The full variable domain, rest sourced from reference TRBV28 and TRBJ2-7, is DVKVTQSSRYLVKRTGEKVFLECVQDMDHENMFWYRQDPGLGLRLIYFSYDVKMKEKGDIPEGYSVSREKKERFSLILESASTNQTSMYLCARSLGTFYEQYFGPGTRLTVT.

This clonotype was detected a few times. The rearrangement links TRBV7-2 to TRBJ1-2; D is unresolved. Germline loops: CDR1 SGHTA, CDR2 FQGNSA. Trimming took 1 base from V and 6 from J, leaving 15 bases between them. This CDR3 is 15 amino acids long. The CDR3 sequence is CASSLGPHPGNGYTF. CDR3 DNA sequence: TGTGCCAGCAGCTTAGGACCCCACCCGGGGAATGGCTACACCTTC.

This clonotype has only a few counts. The CDR3, as DNA: TGTGCCAGCAGCTTAGGGTACGGGGGGCGTGAGACCCAGTACTTC. Amino acid sequence: CASSLGYGGRETQYF. The chain employs TRBV11-3 and TRBJ2-5, with D perhaps TRBD2 (7 bases). Trimming stripped 1 base from V and 5 bases from J, with 14 bases between. This CDR3 is built from 15 residues. CDR1 and CDR2 (germline): SGHNT, YENEEA.

The chain is built from TRBV4-2 and TRBJ2-1, with D possibly being TRBD1 (5 bases). The germline CDR1 and CDR2 sequences are LGHNA and YNFKEQ. This CDR3 contains 17 residues. V lost 1 base to trimming and J lost 8 bases, with 21 bases between them. The CDR3 DNA is TGTGCCAGCAGCCAAGGAAGGGGCAGGGTGGTGTTCTATGAGCAGTTCTTC. Its protein is CASSQGRGRVVFYEQFF.

In this sample, this clonotype turned up many times. V is TRBV29-1 and J is TRBJ2-6; the D gene could be TRBD1 or TRBD2 (5 bases each). CDR3 length: 15 amino acids. V was trimmed by 4 bases and J by 0 bases, leaving 10 bases between them. Germline lookup yields CDR1 SQVTM and CDR2 ANQGSEA. The CDR3 coding sequence is TGCAGCGTTGGAGGGGTGAGCTCTGGGGCCAACGTCCTGACTTTC. Translated: CSVGGVSSGANVLTF.

This clonotype has just a few counts. The chain recombines TRBV7-9 with TRBJ2-2; a weak D match, TRBD2 (6 bases). In germline, CDR1 is SEHNR, CDR2 FQNEAQ (reference sequence). This CDR3 region has 15 residues. Trimming pared 4 bases from V and 1 base from J, leaving 10 bases between. CDR3 sequence reads: CASSYGTVNTGELFF. The CDR3 DNA reads TGTGCCAGCAGCTACGGGACTGTGAACACCGGGGAGCTGTTTTTT.

This clonotype has at least ten counts. The CDR3 region has the DNA TGTGCCAGCAGTTTATGGGCCTCTGGGGCCAACGTCCTGACTTTC. Protein sequence: CASSLWASGANVLTF. The genes are TRBV27 and TRBJ2-6; no clear D. V lost 1 base to trimming and J lost 0 bases, with 4 bases between them. The length of the CDR3 is 15 residues. Germline CDR1 is MNHEY and CDR2 is SMNVEV (reference sequence).

This clonotype was detected ten times or more. This chain uses TRBV5-1 with TRBJ1-1; D gene unclear. The CDR3 length is 14 residues. V was clipped by 0 bases and J by 1 base, with 7 bases between them. Germline V gives CDR1 SGHRS, CDR2 YFSETQ. The CDR3 DNA sequence: TGCGCCAGCAGCTTGGCGACCCAGAACACTGAAGCTTTCTTT. This encodes CASSLATQNTEAFF.

CDR3 DNA: TGTGCCAGCAGCCCCGCCAGCAATCAGCCCCAGCATTTT. It encodes CASSPASNQPQHF. V is TRBV7-2 and J is TRBJ1-5; D not resolved. V shed 5 bases and J shed 1 base, with 6 bases lying between them. CDR1 and CDR2 from the germline V gene are SGHTA and FQGNSA. The CDR3 loop spans 13 amino acids.

This chain joins TRBV19 and TRBJ2-7; TRBD2 matches 8 bases. Trimming took 3 bases from V and 2 from J; bases not matched to a gene: 3. This CDR3 has 14 amino acids. CDR1 LNHDA and CDR2 SQIVND come from the germline V gene (reference sequence). The CDR3: CASSISGSAYEQYF. CDR3 nucleotide sequence: TGTGCCAGTAGTATCAGCGGGAGCGCCTACGAGCAGTACTTC. Full variable domain (missing parts from reference TRBV19 and TRBJ2-7): DGGITQSPKYLFRKEGQNVTLSCEQNLNHDAMYWYRQDPGQGLRLIYYSQIVNDFQKGDIAEGYSVSREKKESFPLTVTSAQKNPTAFYLCASSISGSAYEQYFGPGTRLTVT.

The V call is TRBV24-1, the J call TRBJ1-1; D is undetermined. Looked up from germline, CDR1 is KGHDR and CDR2 is SFDVKD. Between the trimmed V and J ends, which lost 5 bases and 1 base, there was a span of 7 bases. The CDR3 is made up of 13 amino acids. This CDR3 is CATSAAGNTEAFF. The CDR3 nucleotides are TGTGCCACCAGTGCCGCCGGGAACACTGAAGCTTTCTTT.

This clonotype was recorded a few times. The V call is TRBV9, the J call TRBJ2-1; D might be TRBD2 (6 bases). The CDR3 is 13 residues long. V was clipped by 4 bases and J by 6 bases, with 11 bases between them. Germline assignment: CDR1 SGDLS and CDR2 YYNGEE. CDR3 in DNA: TGTGCCAGCAGCTTCCGGGACTCCAATGAGCAGTTCTTC. Residues: CASSFRDSNEQFF. The whole variable domain, remainder taken from reference TRBV9 and TRBJ2-1, is DSGVTQTPKHLITATGQRVTLRCSPRSGDLSVYWYQQSLDQGLQFLIQYYNGEERAKGNILERFSAQQFPDLHSELNLSSLELGDSALYFCASSFRDSNEQFFGPGTRLTVL.

This clonotype has just a few counts. The chain carries TRBV3-1 and TRBJ2-1; 10 bases map to TRBD2. The ends lost 2 bases at V and 3 bases at J; junction bases unmatched: 10. This CDR3 is built from 18 residues. Germline CDR1 reads LGHDT; CDR2 reads YNNKEL (reference sequence). The CDR3 DNA reads TGTGCCAGCAGCCAACTGCCGAAGCGGACTAGCGGCTACAATGAGCAGTTCTTC. It encodes CASSQLPKRTSGYNEQFF.